What follows are 12 T cell receptor beta chains derived from one specimen sequenced in a study of cytomegalovirus exposure and HLA in healthy donors. The PCR was carried out with 60 Vbeta primers and 13 Jbeta primers. Produced via immunoSEQ multiplex PCR; TCRdb's table is partial and in-frame only. The sample records about 77,000 clones, around 76% being singletons. The sequencing input was PBMCs. The receptors shown here come from a man in his forties in good health and CMV-seronegative.

V gene TRBV6-6 combines with J gene TRBJ1-5, with D possibly matching TRBD1 (6 bases). This CDR3 contains 15 residues. Germline V lookup: CDR1 MNHNY, CDR2 SVGAGI (reference sequence). Between the trimmed V and J ends, which lost 6 bases and 4 bases, there was a span of 16 bases. CDR3 loop: CASRVTGLRNQPQHF. The CDR3 DNA is TGTGCCAGCAGGGTTACAGGGTTAAGAAATCAGCCCCAGCATTTT.

This chain joins TRBV2 and TRBJ2-3; 7 nucleotides align to TRBD1. Trimming at V came to 7 bases and at J to 1 base, leaving 2 bases not matched to a gene. CDR3 size: 13 residues. Looked up from germline, CDR1 is SNHLY and CDR2 is FYNNEI. In nucleotides, the CDR3 is TGTGCCAGCACCGGACAGGGCACAGATACGCAGTATTTT. Encoded protein: CASTGQGTDTQYF.

The rearrangement links TRBV29-1 to TRBJ2-4; 9 positions match TRBD1. Per the germline V gene, CDR1 is SQVTM and CDR2 is ANQGSEA. With V trimmed by 7 bases and J by 4 bases, 11 bases remained unmatched. The CDR3 length is 15 residues. In nucleotides, the CDR3 is TGCAGCGCTGGTAACCGGGACAGGGTAAAAAACATTCAGTACTTC. It codes for CSAGNRDRVKNIQYF.

The DNA of the CDR3 is TGTGCCAGCACCCCCGGGGGGACAGGGGTGGTTCAGCCCCAGCATTTT. This codes for CASTPGGTGVVQPQHF. The chain uses TRBV28 and TRBJ1-5, with 10 positions matching TRBD1. Looked up from germline, CDR1 is MDHEN and CDR2 is SYDVKM. Trimming at V came to 7 bases and at J to 6 bases, leaving 12 bases not matched to a gene. The CDR3 loop spans 16 amino acids.

The chain employs TRBV13 and TRBJ1-2, with D possibly matching TRBD1 (5 bases). Germline V CDR1 and CDR2: PRHDT, FYEKMQ (reference sequence). V was cut by 5 bases and J by 5 bases, with 15 bases left in between. CDR3 length: 14 residues. In nucleotides, the CDR3 is TGTGCCAGCAGCACCCGACAGATGGAATATGGCTACACCTTC. This translates into CASSTRQMEYGYTF.

This clone was seen a handful of times. The chain couples TRBV11-2 to TRBJ2-5; tentative D call: TRBD1 (5 bases). The V gene's germline CDR1 is SGHAT and CDR2 FQNNGV. Trimming took 6 bases from V and 5 from J, leaving 19 bases between them. This CDR3 is 15 amino acids long. The CDR3 spells CASRDESGQRETQYF. CDR3 DNA: TGTGCCAGCAGGGACGAGTCAGGGCAGCGCGAGACCCAGTACTTC. The complete variable domain, with remaining parts taken from reference TRBV11-2 and TRBJ2-5, reads EAGVAQSPRYKIIEKRQSVAFWCNPISGHATLYWYQQILGQGPKLLIQFQNNGVVDDSQLPKDRFSAERLKGVDSTLKIQPAKLEDSAVYLCASRDESGQRETQYFGPGTRLLVL.

The V gene is TRBV4-2, the J gene TRBJ2-1; 14 positions match TRBD2. The CDR3 runs to 19 residues. With 4 bases clipped from V and 1 base from J, the junction kept 9 bases outside the gene matches. Germline loops: CDR1 LGHNA, CDR2 YNFKEQ. The CDR3 bases are TGTGCCAGCAGCCGAGTGACCGGGACTAGCGGGAGTTCCTACAATGAGCAGTTCTTC. Translated, it gives CASSRVTGTSGSSYNEQFF.

This chain connects TRBV19 to TRBJ2-1; 11 nucleotides match TRBD2. The length of the CDR3 is 16 residues. From germline, CDR1 is LNHDA and CDR2 SQIVND (reference sequence). V trimming: 6 bases; J trimming: 4 bases; junction bases outside the gene matches: 8. CDR3 residues: CASSPLAGGTYNEQFF. The CDR3 DNA reads as TGTGCCAGTAGCCCCCTAGCGGGAGGAACATACAATGAGCAGTTCTTC.

In regard to this clone: At one end the junction does not follow the germline gene, possibly because of a read error. The chain has TRBV5-4 and TRBJ2-3; D call uncertain. In germline, CDR1 is SGHNT, CDR2 YYREEE (reference sequence). This CDR3 region has 12 residues. CDR3 DNA: TGTGCCAGCAGCTTGGATGAGGATACGCGGTATTTT. Amino acids: CASSLDEDTRYF.

The CDR3 protein is CASSFATGYGYTF. CDR3 nucleotide sequence: TGTGCCAGCAGTTTTGCGACGGGCTATGGCTACACCTTC. The chain joins TRBV28 to TRBJ1-2; no firm D call. CDR1 is MDHEN, CDR2 SYDVKM, per germline. This CDR3 spans 13 amino acids. The V gene lost 3 bases and the J gene lost 4 bases, with 9 bases spanning the gap.

The count of this clone is one. The rearrangement uses TRBV5-1 and TRBJ1-5; 12 bases agree with TRBD1. The CDR3 covers 17 residues. Germline values: CDR1 SGHRS, CDR2 YFSETQ. V shed 5 bases and J 5 bases; nucleotides not matched to a gene: 11. The CDR3 DNA is TGCGCCAGCAGACCTGGCCGGGACAGGGGGCGGGATCAGCCCCAGCATTTT. Translated, it gives CASRPGRDRGRDQPQHF.

The chain joins TRBV6-4 to TRBJ2-1; D is possibly TRBD2 (5 bases). This CDR3 contains 14 residues. The V and J ends lost 6 bases and 4 bases respectively, with 13 bases between them. CDR1 is MRHNA, CDR2 SNTAGT, per germline. CDR3 protein: CASRKASGYNEQFF. The CDR3 DNA sequence: TGTGCCAGCAGAAAGGCAAGCGGTTACAATGAGCAGTTCTTC.